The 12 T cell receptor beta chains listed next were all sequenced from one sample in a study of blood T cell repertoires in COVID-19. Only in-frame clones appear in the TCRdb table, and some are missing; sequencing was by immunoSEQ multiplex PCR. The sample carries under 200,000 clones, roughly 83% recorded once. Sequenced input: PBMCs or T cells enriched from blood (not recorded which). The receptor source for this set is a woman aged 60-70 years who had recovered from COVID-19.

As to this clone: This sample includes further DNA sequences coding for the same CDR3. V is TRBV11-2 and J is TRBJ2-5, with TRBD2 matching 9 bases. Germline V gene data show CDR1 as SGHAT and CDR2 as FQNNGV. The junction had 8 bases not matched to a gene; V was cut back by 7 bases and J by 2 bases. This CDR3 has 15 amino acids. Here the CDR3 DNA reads TGTGCCAGCACCGAGGGGGCGGGGGGGCAAGAGACCCAGTACTTC. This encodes CASTEGAGGQETQYF.

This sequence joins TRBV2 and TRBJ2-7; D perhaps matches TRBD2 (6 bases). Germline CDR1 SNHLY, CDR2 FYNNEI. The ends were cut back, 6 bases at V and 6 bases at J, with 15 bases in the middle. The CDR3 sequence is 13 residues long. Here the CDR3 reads CASRPRLVPEQYF. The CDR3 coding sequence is TGTGCCAGCAGACCACGACTAGTCCCCGAGCAGTACTTC.

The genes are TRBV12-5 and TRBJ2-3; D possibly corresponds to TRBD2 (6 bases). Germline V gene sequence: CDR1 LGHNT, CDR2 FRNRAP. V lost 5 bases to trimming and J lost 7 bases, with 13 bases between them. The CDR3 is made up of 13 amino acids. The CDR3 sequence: CASGTPGLNTQYF. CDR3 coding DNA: TGTGCTAGTGGTACGCCGGGACTGAATACGCAGTATTTT.

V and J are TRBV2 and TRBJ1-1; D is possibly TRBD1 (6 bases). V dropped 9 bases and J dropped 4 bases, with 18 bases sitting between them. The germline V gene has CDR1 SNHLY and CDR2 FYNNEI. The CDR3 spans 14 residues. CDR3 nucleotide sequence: TGTGCCAGTATACTAGGGGGATTTGGCACTGAAGCTTTCTTT. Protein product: CASILGGFGTEAFF.

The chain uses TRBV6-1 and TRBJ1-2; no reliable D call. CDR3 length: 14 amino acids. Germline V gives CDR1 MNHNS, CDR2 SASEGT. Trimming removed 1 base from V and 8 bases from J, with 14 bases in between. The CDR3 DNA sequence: TGTGCCAGCAGTGAAGGCGGCGGCAGTTTGGGCTACACCTTC. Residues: CASSEGGGSLGYTF.

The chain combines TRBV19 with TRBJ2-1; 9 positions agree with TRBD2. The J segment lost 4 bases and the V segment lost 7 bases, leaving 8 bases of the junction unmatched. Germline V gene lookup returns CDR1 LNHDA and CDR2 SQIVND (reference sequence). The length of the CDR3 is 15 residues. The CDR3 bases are TGTGCCAGTACTATGGGGACTAGCTGGTACAATGAGCAGTTCTTC. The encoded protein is CASTMGTSWYNEQFF.

The CDR3 is CASSTGTGGPEAFF. The CDR3 coding sequence is TGTGCCAGCTCAACAGGGACAGGGGGTCCTGAAGCTTTCTTT. This rearrangement joins TRBV18 to TRBJ1-1, with 11 bases aligning to TRBD1. In germline, CDR1 is KGHSH, CDR2 LQKENI. The CDR3 has 14 amino acids. V shed 5 bases and J 6 bases; nucleotides not matched to a gene: 5. Looking up the rest from reference TRBV18 and TRBJ1-1 gives the full variable domain: NAGVMQNPRHLVRRRGQEARLRCSPMKGHSHVYWYRQLPEEGLKFMVYLQKENIIDESGMPKERFSAEFPKEGPSILRIQQVVRGDSAAYFCASSTGTGGPEAFFGQGTRLTVV.

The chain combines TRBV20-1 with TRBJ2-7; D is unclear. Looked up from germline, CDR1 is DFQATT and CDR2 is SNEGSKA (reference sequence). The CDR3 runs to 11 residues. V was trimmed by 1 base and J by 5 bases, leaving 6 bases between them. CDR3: CSARGQDEQYF. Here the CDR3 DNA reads TGCAGTGCTAGAGGGCAGGACGAGCAGTACTTC.

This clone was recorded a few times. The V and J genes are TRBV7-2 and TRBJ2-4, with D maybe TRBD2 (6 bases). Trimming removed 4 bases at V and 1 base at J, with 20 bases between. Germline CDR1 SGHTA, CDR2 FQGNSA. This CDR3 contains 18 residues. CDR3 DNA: TGTGCCAGCAGCTCCTCTACTGGGGAGGTCTCGGCCAAAAACATTCAGTACTTC. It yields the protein CASSSSTGEVSAKNIQYF.

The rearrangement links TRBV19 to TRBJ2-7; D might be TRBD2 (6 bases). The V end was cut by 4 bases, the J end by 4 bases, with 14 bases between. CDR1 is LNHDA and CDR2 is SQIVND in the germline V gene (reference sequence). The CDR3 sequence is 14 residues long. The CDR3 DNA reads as TGTGCCAGTAGTAGGAGGGGCCAAAAGTACGAGCAGTACTTC. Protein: CASSRRGQKYEQYF. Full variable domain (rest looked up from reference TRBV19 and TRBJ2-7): DGGITQSPKYLFRKEGQNVTLSCEQNLNHDAMYWYRQDPGQGLRLIYYSQIVNDFQKGDIAEGYSVSREKKESFPLTVTSAQKNPTAFYLCASSRRGQKYEQYFGPGTRLTVT.

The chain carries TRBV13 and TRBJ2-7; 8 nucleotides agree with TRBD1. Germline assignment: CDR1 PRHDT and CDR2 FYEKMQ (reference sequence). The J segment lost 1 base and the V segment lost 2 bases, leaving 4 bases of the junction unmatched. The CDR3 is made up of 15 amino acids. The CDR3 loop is CASSLIQGASYEQYF. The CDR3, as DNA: TGTGCCAGCAGCTTAATTCAGGGGGCATCCTACGAGCAGTACTTC. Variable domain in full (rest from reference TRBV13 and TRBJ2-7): AAGVIQSPRHLIKEKRETATLKCYPIPRHDTVYWYQQGPGQDPQFLISFYEKMQSDKGSIPDRFSAQQFSDYHSELNMSSLELGDSALYFCASSLIQGASYEQYFGPGTRLTVT.

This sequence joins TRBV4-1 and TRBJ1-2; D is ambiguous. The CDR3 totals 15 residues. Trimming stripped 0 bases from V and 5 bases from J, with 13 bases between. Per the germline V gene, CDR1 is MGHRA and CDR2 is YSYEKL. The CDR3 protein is CASSQENRQEYGYTF. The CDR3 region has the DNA TGCGCCAGCAGCCAAGAGAATCGGCAGGAATATGGCTACACCTTC.